This TCR beta chain was recorded in a study of sequential checkpoint blockade in melanoma. Documented treatment: randomized to nivolumab then ipilimumab (arm A) or the reverse (arm B). This CDR3 is built from 15 residues. The V end lost 5 bases, the J end lost 6 bases, and 20 bases lay between the germline ends. From germline, CDR1 is MNHNS and CDR2 SASEGT. The data were produced by immunoSEQ multiplex PCR, yet TCRdb's version contains in-frame clones alone and is incomplete. Of around 39,000 clones listed, 80% to 90% are singletons. Sample: CD8+ T cells sorted from blood (inferred from file names), taken from a patient given nivolumab and ipilimumab in sequence. This chain connects TRBV6-1 to TRBJ2-7; tentative D call: TRBD2 (6 bases). This TCR was recovered from a human donor with melanoma. CDR3 nucleotides: TGTGCCAGCAGTCCCCCCGTAGCGGATATTGGCGAGCAGTACTTC. Translation: CASSPPVADIGEQYF.